The present TCR beta chain was sequenced within a study of blood T cell repertoires in COVID-19. The germline V gene has CDR1 SNHLY and CDR2 FYNNEI. Trimming removed 2 bases at V and 4 bases at J, with 11 bases between. The CDR3 loop spans 14 amino acids. Profiling relied on immunoSEQ multiplex PCR, and the TCRdb table lists in-frame clones only, not all of them. The sample has some 240,000 clones, around 83% seen once. This clone is a singleton in its sample. The clonotype was recovered from a woman aged 40 to 55 who had recovered from COVID-19. The sequenced material came from peripheral blood. The chain uses TRBV2 and TRBJ1-2, with D possibly TRBD1 on 5 matching bases. The CDR3 bases are TGTGCCAGCAGTGAACAGGGAACGATCTATGGCTACACCTTC. It codes for CASSEQGTIYGYTF.